One sample yielded the 27 T cell receptor beta chains listed below, sequenced in a study of T cell responses to AZD1222 COVID-19 vaccine (dated by TCRdb to about 2021). Receptor libraries were prepared by the immunoSEQ multiplex PCR assay. TCRdb limited this immuneACCESS table to in-frame rearrangements with V and J called. A share of clones is missing; checked studies link under half to unresolved V genes, and the rest is unexplained. The sample table lists roughly 130,000 clones, 92% of them with a count of one. The ten largest make up about 1.9% of the sample. According to the study, the label for this sample's time point signals: baseline before first vaccination. The sequencing here drew on peripheral blood, taken on day 0 of AZD1222 vaccination. The source is an adult in good health.

The chain is built from TRBV10-3 and TRBJ1-1; TRBD1 matches at 7 bases. Germline V gives CDR1 ENHRY, CDR2 SYGVKD. The CDR3 is 14 amino acids. V lost 10 bases and J lost 4; bases outside the gene matches: 12. In DNA form, the CDR3 reads TGTGCCACCAGGGGGGGGGAATGGGGCACTGAAGCTTTCTTT. Its protein is CATRGGEWGTEAFF.

This rearrangement joins TRBV10-1 to TRBJ2-7; a weak D match, TRBD2 (6 bases). In germline, CDR1 is WNHNN, CDR2 SYGVQD (reference sequence). CDR3 size: 14 residues. Trimming removed 2 bases from V and 0 bases from J, with 8 bases in between. The CDR3 sequence is CASSEAGSSYEQYF. The DNA for the CDR3 is TGCGCCAGCAGTGAGGCGGGGAGCTCCTACGAGCAGTACTTC.

The J gene is TRBJ2-7, the V gene TRBV2, with D possibly TRBD1 on 5 matching bases. Germline CDR1 is SNHLY and CDR2 is FYNNEI. This CDR3 comprises 12 residues. V lost 8 bases to trimming and J lost 7 bases, with 15 bases between them. The CDR3 loop reads CASRNPGWEQYF. The CDR3 DNA follows: TGTGCCAGCCGAAACCCAGGGTGGGAGCAGTACTTC.

CDR3 nucleotide sequence: TGTGCCAGCAGCAAAGGAGGGATGGAGACCCAGTACTTC. Its translation is CASSKGGMETQYF. This chain links TRBV11-3 with TRBJ2-5, with D tentatively TRBD2 (6 bases). The germline gives CDR1 SGHNT, CDR2 YENEEA. The CDR3 extends over 13 amino acids. The ends were cut back, 5 bases at V and 5 bases at J, with 12 bases in the middle.

The chain uses TRBV7-3 and TRBJ2-2, with D possibly being TRBD1 (7 bases). With 8 bases removed from V and 5 bases from J, the gap between germline ends came to 15 bases. Germline loops: CDR1 SGHTA, CDR2 FQGTGA. The CDR3 is made up of 14 amino acids. DNA for the CDR3: TGTGCCAGCCGGGGCCAGGGGGGTACCGGGGAGCTGTTTTTT. Translation: CASRGQGGTGELFF.

This chain connects TRBV19 to TRBJ2-3, with D uncertain. Trimming took off 5 bases at V and 5 bases at J, with 8 bases between the two ends. This CDR3 region has 12 residues. Germline-derived CDR1 and CDR2 are LNHDA and SQIVND (reference sequence). In DNA, the CDR3 is TGTGCCAGTAGTCCCTCGGGAGATACGCAGTATTTT. Its protein is CASSPSGDTQYF.

This chain uses TRBV3-1 (or the pseudogene TRBV3-2) with TRBJ1-1; D remains ambiguous. The germline V and J ends were trimmed by 0 bases and 3 bases, with 8 bases remaining between them. Germline-derived CDR1 and CDR2 are LGHDT and YNNKEL (reference sequence). This CDR3 is 14 amino acids long. The CDR3 sequence is CASSQEAGDTEAFF. DNA for the CDR3: TGTGCCAGCAGCCAAGAGGCTGGGGACACTGAAGCTTTCTTT.

The rearrangement links TRBV7-3 to TRBJ2-2, with 8 bases lining up with TRBD1. This CDR3 is built from 14 residues. The V and J ends lost 5 bases and 5 bases, in that order; junction bases with no gene match: 4. CDR1 and CDR2 from the germline V gene are SGHTA and FQGTGA. CDR3 bases: TGTGCCAGCAGCGACAGGGGTGGGACCGGGGAGCTGTTTTTT. Translating it yields CASSDRGGTGELFF.

This clone is a singleton in its sample. The chain combines TRBV12-3 or TRBV12-4 with TRBJ2-4, with 8 bases fitting TRBD1. The length of the CDR3 is 13 residues. Trimming took 4 bases from V and 7 from J; bases not matched to a gene: 3. The CDR3 DNA reads TGTGCCAGCAGTTCGACAGGGGTGAACATTCAGTACTTC. Protein: CASSSTGVNIQYF.

This sequence joins TRBV7-2 and TRBJ2-5; TRBD1 matches at 9 bases. The CDR3 runs to 15 residues. The germline gives CDR1 SGHTA, CDR2 FQGNSA. V shed 4 bases, J shed 4 bases, and the junction held 7 bases outside the gene matches. CDR3 nucleotides: TGTGCCAGCAGCTCCGGACAGGGGTTTGGAGAGACCCAGTACTTC. Amino acids: CASSSGQGFGETQYF.

This chain connects TRBV27 to TRBJ1-5; D gene ambiguous. CDR3 length equals 14 residues. The germline CDR1 and CDR2 sequences are MNHEY and SMNVEV (reference sequence). V was trimmed by 9 bases and J by 0 bases, leaving 12 bases between them. Here the CDR3 reads CASSIGVSNQPQHF. CDR3 nucleotides: TGTGCCAGTAGTATTGGGGTTAGCAATCAGCCCCAGCATTTT.

There are a few counts of this clone. The chain couples TRBV7-9 to TRBJ1-1; perhaps TRBD1 as D (6 bases). Per the germline V gene, CDR1 is SEHNR and CDR2 is FQNEAQ (reference sequence). Between the trimmed V and J ends, which lost 2 bases and 4 bases, there was a span of 11 bases. The CDR3 is 14 amino acids. CDR3 sequence: CASSLQGRGTEAFF. CDR3 in DNA: TGTGCCAGCAGCTTACAGGGGCGGGGCACTGAAGCTTTCTTT.

The chain couples TRBV28 to TRBJ2-2, with D uncertain. The germline V and J ends were trimmed by 5 bases and 5 bases, with 9 bases remaining between them. The CDR3 is made up of 13 amino acids. The germline V gene encodes CDR1 MDHEN and CDR2 SYDVKM. CDR3 amino acids: CASSVTTTGELFF. The CDR3 DNA reads as TGTGCCAGCAGTGTCACAACTACCGGGGAGCTGTTTTTT.

Note on this clone: Within the sample, other DNA sequences also encode this same CDR3. V is TRBV5-1 and J is TRBJ2-7; D unresolved. The CDR3 runs 11 residues. The V gene lost 3 bases and the J gene lost 2 bases, with 3 bases spanning the gap. The V gene's germline CDR1 is SGHRS and CDR2 YFSETQ. The CDR3 protein is CASSSAYEQYF. The CDR3 DNA reads as TGCGCCAGCAGCTCTGCCTACGAGCAGTACTTC.

This chain connects TRBV13 to TRBJ1-1; maybe TRBD1 (5 bases). Per germline, CDR1 PRHDT and CDR2 FYEKMQ (reference sequence). V lost 7 bases, J lost 1 base, and 10 bases lay in between. There are 13 residues in the CDR3. In nucleotides, the CDR3 is TGTGCCAGCACCTGGGGCCCGAACACTGAAGCTTTCTTT. Amino acid sequence: CASTWGPNTEAFF. Using reference TRBV13 and TRBJ1-1 for the parts outside the CDR3, the full variable domain is AAGVIQSPRHLIKEKRETATLKCYPIPRHDTVYWYQQGPGQDPQFLISFYEKMQSDKGSIPDRFSAQQFSDYHSELNMSSLELGDSALYFCASTWGPNTEAFFGQGTRLTVV.

This clone has a single count. The V gene is TRBV5-1, the J gene TRBJ2-7; D ambiguous. V dropped 4 bases and J dropped 0 bases, with 8 bases sitting between them. Germline V gene data show CDR1 as SGHRS and CDR2 as YFSETQ. This CDR3 spans 13 amino acids. CDR3 sequence (DNA): TGCGCCAGCAGCCCCGATAGCTCCTACGAGCAGTACTTC. Translating gives CASSPDSSYEQYF.

The CDR3 nucleotides read TGTGCCAGCAGCCAAGATGTCCGGCCCAATGAGCAGTTCTTC. Protein sequence: CASSQDVRPNEQFF. The chain carries TRBV4-2 and TRBJ2-1, with no clear D. Germline V gene data show CDR1 as LGHNA and CDR2 as YNFKEQ. V lost 0 bases, J lost 6 bases, and 9 bases lay in between. CDR3 length: 14 residues.

This clone came up once. The CDR3 region is CASSLGRQGTTYGYTF. CDR3 coding DNA: TGTGCCAGCAGCCTCGGTAGGCAGGGAACAACGTATGGCTACACCTTC. This chain links TRBV4-2 with TRBJ1-2; possible D gene TRBD1, 5 bases. V lost 4 bases and J 5 bases, leaving 20 bases between the germline ends. Germline V gives CDR1 LGHNA, CDR2 YNFKEQ. The CDR3 totals 16 residues.

The chain carries TRBV10-3 and TRBJ1-1; perhaps TRBD1 as D (6 bases). Germline V gives CDR1 ENHRY, CDR2 SYGVKD. V gave up 7 bases and J gave up 1 base, with 13 bases separating them. CDR3 length equals 14 residues. The CDR3 nucleotides read TGTGCCATCAAAATGACAGGAGGGAACACTGAAGCTTTCTTT. Its translation: CAIKMTGGNTEAFF.

The CDR3 loop is CASSYGLAGGSYEQYF. The DNA for the CDR3 is TGTGCCAGCAGTTACGGTCTAGCGGGGGGCTCCTACGAGCAGTACTTC. The chain has TRBV6-5 and TRBJ2-7; 11 bases are shared with TRBD2. The CDR3 runs 16 residues. Germline V gene lookup returns CDR1 MNHEY and CDR2 SVGAGI. V lost 2 bases and J lost 0; bases outside the gene matches: 3.

The chain couples TRBV10-3 to TRBJ1-2, with D unclear. Germline V gene lookup returns CDR1 ENHRY and CDR2 SYGVKD. The CDR3 is 13 amino acids. V lost 4 bases and J 5 bases, leaving 11 bases between the germline ends. DNA for the CDR3: TGTGCCATCAGTGTAAGCACAGTTTATGGCTACACCTTC. Translated: CAISVSTVYGYTF.

The rearrangement links TRBV5-4 to TRBJ2-3, with D unresolved. The CDR3 spans 14 residues. V was clipped by 0 bases and J by 0 bases, with 5 bases between them. The germline CDR1 and CDR2 sequences are SGHNT and YYREEE (reference sequence). The CDR3 sequence: CASSLAVSTDTQYF. CDR3 nucleotide sequence: TGTGCCAGCAGCTTGGCGGTGAGCACAGATACGCAGTATTTT.

This clone was detected only a few times. The rearrangement uses TRBV16 and TRBJ1-2; D is uncertain. Trimming took 4 bases from V and 2 from J, leaving 11 bases between them. Germline V lookup: CDR1 KGHSY, CDR2 FQNENV. The CDR3 loop spans 14 amino acids. CDR3 sequence (DNA): TGTGCCAGCAGCCCCTCCCGGGGAAACTATGGCTACACCTTC. Residues: CASSPSRGNYGYTF. Full variable domain (outside the CDR3, taken from reference TRBV16 and TRBJ1-2): GEEVAQTPKHLVRGEGQKAKLYCAPIKGHSYVFWYQQVLKNEFKFLISFQNENVFDETGMPKERFSAKCLPNSPCSLEIQATKLEDSAVYFCASSPSRGNYGYTFGSGTRLTVV.

This chain links TRBV18 with TRBJ2-7; possible D gene TRBD2, 6 bases. Germline V gene lookup returns CDR1 KGHSH and CDR2 LQKENI. This CDR3 has 13 residues. Trimming removed 3 bases at V and 6 bases at J, with 12 bases between. CDR3 nucleotide sequence: TGTGCCAGCTCACCTAATCAGGGAGGCGAGCAGTACTTC. This translates into CASSPNQGGEQYF.

This clone was counted a single time. The chain carries TRBV10-2 and TRBJ2-3; D call uncertain. CDR1 is WSHSY and CDR2 is SAAADI in the germline V gene. CDR3 size: 14 residues. Trimming removed 4 bases at V and 2 bases at J, with 10 bases between. This CDR3 reads CASSGIRLTDTQYF. The CDR3 bases are TGCGCCAGCAGTGGGATTCGCCTCACAGATACGCAGTATTTT.

The chain is built from TRBV29-1 and TRBJ2-7, with 7 bases fitting TRBD1. CDR1 is SQVTM, CDR2 ANQGSEA, per germline. Germline trimming cut 3 bases from V and 1 base from J; bases unmatched to any gene: 0. The CDR3 is 12 amino acids. As DNA, the CDR3 is TGCAGCGTTGAGGGACAGTCCTACGAGCAGTACTTC. This encodes CSVEGQSYEQYF.

V is TRBV6-2 or TRBV6-3 and J is TRBJ1-5; weak D call: TRBD1 (5 bases). Germline CDR1 is MNHEY and CDR2 is SVGEGT. V was pared by 0 bases and J by 0 bases, with 9 bases between. The CDR3 covers 16 residues. This CDR3 is CASSYSGGYSNQPQHF. The CDR3 nucleotides read TGTGCCAGCAGTTACTCGGGGGGATATAGCAATCAGCCCCAGCATTTT.